Following are 13 T cell receptor beta chains from one sample sequenced in a study of blood T cell repertoires in COVID-19. TCRdb keeps only in-frame clones here, not all; method: immunoSEQ multiplex PCR. Of a few hundred thousand clones in the sample, just under 90% are singletons; the top ten hold over 5%. The sample was peripheral blood. These receptors were taken from a woman between 45 and 60 years old with COVID-19, enrolled during active disease.

The J gene is TRBJ2-5, the V gene TRBV6-2 or TRBV6-3; 12 bases map to TRBD2. CDR1 and CDR2 from the germline V gene are MNHEY and SVGEGT. The CDR3 covers 21 residues. Trimming cost V 2 bases and J 4 bases; bases outside gene matches: 20. DNA of the CDR3: TGTGCCAGCAGTTACCCCACCGGTTGGGCGGCTAGCGGGAGGGACCCAGAGACCCAGTACTTC. This sequence encodes CASSYPTGWAASGRDPETQYF.

This chain connects TRBV3-1 (or the pseudogene TRBV3-2) to TRBJ1-3; the D is unclear. The CDR3 runs 16 residues. V dropped 7 bases and J dropped 0 bases, with 16 bases sitting between them. Germline V gene lookup returns CDR1 LGHDT and CDR2 YNNKEL (reference sequence). The CDR3 region is CASTQFPADSGNTIYF. The CDR3 nucleotides read TGTGCCAGCACTCAATTCCCCGCGGACTCTGGAAACACCATATATTTT.

The chain couples TRBV3-1 (or the pseudogene TRBV3-2) to TRBJ1-4; D is unresolved. The CDR3 length is 14 residues. Trimming removed 1 base at V and 6 bases at J, with 9 bases between. Germline V CDR1 and CDR2: LGHDT, YNNKEL (reference sequence). CDR3 loop: CASSQVSDYEKLFF. The CDR3 bases are TGTGCCAGCAGCCAAGTGTCAGACTATGAAAAACTGTTTTTT.

CDR3 bases: TGTGCCACCAGTGATCCGGGAGAGGGGAACACAGATACGCAGTATTTT. Translated: CATSDPGEGNTDTQYF. The chain uses TRBV24-1 and TRBJ2-3; D is possibly TRBD2 (6 bases). Germline lookup yields CDR1 KGHDR and CDR2 SFDVKD. The CDR3 loop spans 16 amino acids. The V and J ends lost 3 bases and 2 bases respectively, with 14 bases between them.

The chain uses TRBV7-8 and TRBJ2-7; TRBD2 aligns across 16 bases. Unmatched junction bases numbered 10, after V lost 4 bases and J lost 1 base. The CDR3 sequence is 19 residues long. The V gene's germline CDR1 is SGHVS and CDR2 FQNEAQ. Here the CDR3 reads CASSYTGTSGRAISYEQYF. CDR3 in DNA: TGTGCCAGCAGCTACACTGGGACTAGCGGGAGGGCTATTTCCTACGAGCAGTACTTC. The whole variable domain, remainder taken from reference TRBV7-8 and TRBJ2-7, is GAGVSQSPRYKVAKRGQDVALRCDPISGHVSLFWYQQALGQGPEFLTYFQNEAQLDKSGLPSDRFFAERPEGSVSTLKIQRTQQEDSAVYLCASSYTGTSGRAISYEQYFGPGTRLTVT.

V is TRBV5-1 and J is TRBJ2-5, with 9 bases fitting TRBD2. The CDR3 loop spans 14 amino acids. With V trimmed by 3 bases and J by 5 bases, 5 bases remained unmatched. Looked up from germline, CDR1 is SGHRS and CDR2 is YFSETQ. For the CDR3, the DNA is TGCGCCAGCAGCTCAGGGACTAGCCGCGAGACCCAGTACTTC. Its translation: CASSSGTSRETQYF.

The genes are TRBV19 and TRBJ2-1; 8 bases are shared with TRBD2. The CDR3 is 17 residues long. V lost 7 bases and J lost 4; bases outside the gene matches: 15. From germline, CDR1 is LNHDA and CDR2 SQIVND (reference sequence). Here the CDR3 reads CASNSRGGGPYYNEQFF. CDR3 nucleotide sequence: TGTGCCAGTAACTCCCGGGGGGGAGGGCCGTATTACAATGAGCAGTTCTTC.

This chain joins TRBV30 and TRBJ1-6; TRBD1 matches at 8 bases. The CDR3 is 16 amino acids. Trimming took 2 bases from V and 4 from J; bases not matched to a gene: 7. Germline CDR1 is GTSNPN and CDR2 is SVGIG (reference sequence). The CDR3 spells CAWSQGDRGYNSPLHF. The CDR3 nucleotides are TGTGCCTGGAGTCAGGGTGACAGGGGATATAATTCACCCCTCCACTTT. Filled out from reference TRBV30 and TRBJ1-6, the complete variable domain reads SQTIHQWPATLVQPVGSPLSLECTVEGTSNPNLYWYRQAAGRGLQLLFYSVGIGQISSEVPQNLSASRPQDRQFILSSKKLLLSDSGFYLCAWSQGDRGYNSPLHFGNGTRLTVT.

The chain is built from TRBV29-1 and TRBJ2-7, with D tentatively TRBD1 (5 bases). CDR3 length: 13 residues. The germline V gene has CDR1 SQVTM and CDR2 ANQGSEA. V was clipped by 4 bases and J by 4 bases, with 14 bases between them. CDR3 in DNA: TGCAGCGTTGGTTCAGGGTTTGAGTACGAGCAGTACTTC. Residues: CSVGSGFEYEQYF.

The chain combines TRBV3-1 (or the pseudogene TRBV3-2) with TRBJ2-3, with a possible D match to TRBD2 (6 bases). CDR3 length: 13 amino acids. Trimming pared 7 bases from V and 2 bases from J, leaving 10 bases between. CDR1 and CDR2 from the germline V gene are LGHDT and YNNKEL (reference sequence). The CDR3: CASKPGVTDTQYF. CDR3 DNA sequence: TGTGCCAGCAAACCGGGAGTCACAGATACGCAGTATTTT.

The chain combines TRBV7-6 with TRBJ1-4, with 9 positions matching TRBD1. This CDR3 spans 17 amino acids. The V gene end was trimmed by 5 bases and the J gene end by 8 bases; junction bases not matched to a gene: 15. Germline assignment: CDR1 SGHVS and CDR2 FNYEAQ. The CDR3 loop is CASSTNRDRVIREKLFF. The CDR3, as DNA: TGTGCCAGCAGCACTAACCGGGACAGGGTTATTCGAGAAAAACTGTTTTTT.

The V and J genes are TRBV6-1 and TRBJ2-7, with D perhaps TRBD2 (6 bases). In germline, CDR1 is MNHNS, CDR2 SASEGT. The CDR3 covers 15 residues. V lost 3 bases, J lost 3 bases, and 15 bases lay in between. This CDR3 reads CASSDAGTPSYEQYF. CDR3 coding DNA: TGTGCCAGCAGTGATGCGGGGACCCCTAGCTACGAGCAGTACTTC.

The chain combines TRBV19 with TRBJ1-1; unclear D gene. Germline V lookup: CDR1 LNHDA, CDR2 SQIVND (reference sequence). Trimming took 4 bases from V and 5 from J, leaving 14 bases between them. The length of the CDR3 is 14 residues. The CDR3 protein is CASSTGGPVTEAFF. CDR3 coding DNA: TGTGCCAGTAGTACAGGTGGGCCAGTGACTGAAGCTTTCTTT.